The 7 T cell receptor beta chains listed next were all sequenced from one sample in a study of cytomegalovirus exposure and HLA in healthy donors. Primers: 60 Vbeta forward and 13 Jbeta reverse. The assay was immunoSEQ multiplex PCR, and TCRdb's table has in-frame clones only and misses some. The data show 100,000 to 150,000 clones, over 70% seen once. Sequencing input: PBMCs. The source of these receptors is a female donor in good health and CMV-seronegative.

The CDR3: CASSIQVGQPQHF. The CDR3 nucleotides are TGTGCCAGTAGTATTCAGGTGGGTCAGCCCCAGCATTTT. The chain uses TRBV19 and TRBJ1-5; D unclear. V was shortened by 3 bases and J by 6 bases, with 9 bases between the two germline ends. The CDR3 spans 13 residues. Germline V gives CDR1 LNHDA, CDR2 SQIVND (reference sequence). Complete variable domain (other parts from reference TRBV19 and TRBJ1-5): DGGITQSPKYLFRKEGQNVTLSCEQNLNHDAMYWYRQDPGQGLRLIYYSQIVNDFQKGDIAEGYSVSREKKESFPLTVTSAQKNPTAFYLCASSIQVGQPQHFGDGTRLSIL.

The chain uses TRBV19 and TRBJ2-5; 14 nucleotides match TRBD2. The J call may be faulty, since TRBJ2-7 better matches the DNA end. This CDR3 comprises 16 residues. CDR1 is LNHDA, CDR2 SQIVND, per germline (reference sequence). DNA of the CDR3: TGTGCCAGTAGTACCGGGACTAGCGGGAGTCGCTACGAGCAGTACTTC. Its protein is CASSTGTSGSRYEQYF.

The chain uses TRBV19 and TRBJ1-2, with D perhaps matching TRBD1 (6 bases). From germline, CDR1 is LNHDA and CDR2 SQIVND (reference sequence). The CDR3 is 12 amino acids. V was shortened by 7 bases and J by 2 bases, with 8 bases between the two germline ends. The CDR3 coding sequence is TGTGCCAGTACAGGGGAAAACTATGGCTACACCTTC. This encodes CASTGENYGYTF.

V is TRBV19 and J is TRBJ2-7, with no clear D. V was clipped by 3 bases and J by 2 bases, with 11 bases between them. CDR1 and CDR2 (germline): LNHDA, SQIVND (reference sequence). The CDR3 contains 14 residues. The CDR3 nucleotides read TGTGCCAGTAGTATGGCCGACTGGCCCTACGAGCAGTACTTC. This sequence encodes CASSMADWPYEQYF.

CDR3: CASSFGAGGNQETQYF. The CDR3 coding sequence is TGTGCCAGCAGCTTCGGCGCGGGGGGCAACCAAGAGACCCAGTACTTC. The chain uses TRBV11-2 and TRBJ2-5; 8 bases align to TRBD2. Germline CDR1 reads SGHAT; CDR2 reads FQNNGV. The CDR3 sequence is 16 residues long. V dropped 3 bases and J dropped 0; count of bases not matched to a gene: 6.

The V and J genes are TRBV6-5 and TRBJ2-7; 7 bases fit TRBD2. This CDR3 spans 16 amino acids. Germline V gene data show CDR1 as MNHEY and CDR2 as SVGAGI. V shed 4 bases, J shed 5 bases, and the junction held 14 bases outside the gene matches. The CDR3 is CASSSNPPGGSDEQYF. Written as DNA, the CDR3 is TGTGCCAGCAGTTCCAACCCCCCCGGGGGGTCGGACGAGCAGTACTTC.

This clone showed up just a few times. The rearrangement uses TRBV27 and TRBJ2-7, with D tentatively TRBD2 (6 bases). V lost 0 bases to trimming and J lost 2 bases, with 11 bases between them. The CDR3 consists of 15 residues. The germline gives CDR1 MNHEY, CDR2 SMNVEV (reference sequence). The CDR3 bases are TGTGCCAGCAGTTTATCGAGCGGGTCCCCCTACGAGCAGTACTTC. Translated: CASSLSSGSPYEQYF.